This T cell receptor beta chain was identified in a study of shared clonotypes between healthy human individuals. Study information: Each donor's CD8 memory used one plate, CD8 naive two, each CD4 subset three.

Notes on the study in general: Estimated richness was generally greater in naive than memory subsets.

Per the authors' pipeline: Filtering differed for immunoSEQ, which gave only junction sequences without quality scores. The repertoire was sequenced with immunoSEQ multiplex PCR; TCRdb's copy has only in-frame clones and lacks some. For V, J and clone size, that table is used; D and trimming come from the DNA. This sample carries some 630,000 clones, about 78% of them seen once, and the ten largest clones take about 1.8%. Germline values: CDR1 GTSNPN, CDR2 SVGIG (reference sequence). V dropped 6 bases and J dropped 2; count of bases not matched to a gene: 7. This CDR3 has 15 amino acids. The investigators split CD4+ cells into a CD45RA+ naive subset and a CD45RA-negative memory subset. Concerning this clone itself: Its target is not known.

The material sequenced was memory CD4+ T cells sorted from blood. The sample's subset: CD45RA-negative fraction. This rearrangement joins TRBV30 to TRBJ1-1, with TRBD1 matching over 12 bases. The TCR was taken from a woman in her twenties or thirties in good health. Written as DNA, the CDR3 is TGTGCCTGCAACCGGGACAGGGGGCCTAACACTGAAGCTTTCTTT. It is translated as CACNRDRGPNTEAFF.